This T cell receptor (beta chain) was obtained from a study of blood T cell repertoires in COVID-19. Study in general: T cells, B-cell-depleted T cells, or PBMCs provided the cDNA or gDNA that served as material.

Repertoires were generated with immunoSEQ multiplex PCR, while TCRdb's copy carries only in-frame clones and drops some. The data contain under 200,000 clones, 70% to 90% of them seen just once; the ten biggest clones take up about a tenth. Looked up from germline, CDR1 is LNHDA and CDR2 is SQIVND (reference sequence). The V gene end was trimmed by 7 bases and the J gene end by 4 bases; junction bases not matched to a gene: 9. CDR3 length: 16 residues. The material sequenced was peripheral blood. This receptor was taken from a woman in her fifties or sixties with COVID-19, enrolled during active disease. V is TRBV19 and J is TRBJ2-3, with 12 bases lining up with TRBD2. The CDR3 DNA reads TGTGCCAGTAACGACCTAGCGGGAGGGCGGGCAGATACGCAGTATTTT. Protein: CASNDLAGGRADTQYF.